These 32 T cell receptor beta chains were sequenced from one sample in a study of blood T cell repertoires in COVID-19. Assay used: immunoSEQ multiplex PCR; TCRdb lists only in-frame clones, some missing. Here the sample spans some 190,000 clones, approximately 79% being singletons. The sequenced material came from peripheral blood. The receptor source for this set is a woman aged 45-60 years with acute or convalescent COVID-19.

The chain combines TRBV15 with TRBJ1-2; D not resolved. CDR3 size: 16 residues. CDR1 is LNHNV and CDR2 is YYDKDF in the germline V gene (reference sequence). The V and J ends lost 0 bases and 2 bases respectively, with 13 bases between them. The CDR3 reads CATSRDRKATNYGYTF. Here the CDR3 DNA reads TGTGCCACCAGCAGAGATAGGAAAGCGACCAACTATGGCTACACCTTC.

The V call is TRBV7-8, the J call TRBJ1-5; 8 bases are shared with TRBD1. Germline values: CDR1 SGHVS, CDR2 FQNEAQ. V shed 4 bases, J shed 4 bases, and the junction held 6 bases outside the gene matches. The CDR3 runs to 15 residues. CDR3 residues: CASSSSGGVNQPQHF. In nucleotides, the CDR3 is TGTGCCAGCAGCTCATCAGGGGGCGTAAATCAGCCCCAGCATTTT.

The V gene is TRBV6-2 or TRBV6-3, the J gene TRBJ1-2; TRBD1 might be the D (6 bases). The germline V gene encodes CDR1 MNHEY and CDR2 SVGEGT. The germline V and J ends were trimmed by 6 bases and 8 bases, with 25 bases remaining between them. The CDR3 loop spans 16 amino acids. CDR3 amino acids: CASSKISVGQSTGYTF. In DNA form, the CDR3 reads TGTGCCAGCAGCAAAATATCCGTCGGACAGTCCACGGGCTACACCTTC.

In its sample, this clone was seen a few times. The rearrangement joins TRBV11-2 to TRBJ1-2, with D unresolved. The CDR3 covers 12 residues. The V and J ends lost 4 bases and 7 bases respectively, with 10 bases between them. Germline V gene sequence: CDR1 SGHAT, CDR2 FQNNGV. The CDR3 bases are TGTGCCAGCAGCTCTATCGCGCTTGGCTACACCTTC. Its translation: CASSSIALGYTF. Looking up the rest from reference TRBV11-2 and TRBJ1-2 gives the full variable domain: EAGVAQSPRYKIIEKRQSVAFWCNPISGHATLYWYQQILGQGPKLLIQFQNNGVVDDSQLPKDRFSAERLKGVDSTLKIQPAKLEDSAVYLCASSSIALGYTFGSGTRLTVV.

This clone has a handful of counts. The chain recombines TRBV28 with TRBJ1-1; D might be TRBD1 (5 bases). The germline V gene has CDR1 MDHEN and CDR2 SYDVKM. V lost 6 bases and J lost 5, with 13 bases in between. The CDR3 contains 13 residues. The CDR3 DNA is TGTGCCAGCAGCGGAGGGGTTGTGACTGAAGCTTTCTTT. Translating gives CASSGGVVTEAFF.

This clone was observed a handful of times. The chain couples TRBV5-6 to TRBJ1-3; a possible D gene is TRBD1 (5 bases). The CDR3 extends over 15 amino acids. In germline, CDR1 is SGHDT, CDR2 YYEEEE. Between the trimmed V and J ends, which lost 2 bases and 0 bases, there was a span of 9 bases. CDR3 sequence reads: CASSFPRDSGNTIYF. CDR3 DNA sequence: TGTGCCAGCAGCTTCCCCAGGGACTCTGGAAACACCATATATTTT.

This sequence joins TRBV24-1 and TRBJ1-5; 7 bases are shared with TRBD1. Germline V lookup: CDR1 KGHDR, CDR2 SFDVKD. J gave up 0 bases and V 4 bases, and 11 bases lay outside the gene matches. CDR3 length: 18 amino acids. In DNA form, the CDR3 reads TGTGCCACCAGTGACTCACACCTAGGGGGCTATAGCAATCAGCCCCAGCATTTT. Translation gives CATSDSHLGGYSNQPQHF.

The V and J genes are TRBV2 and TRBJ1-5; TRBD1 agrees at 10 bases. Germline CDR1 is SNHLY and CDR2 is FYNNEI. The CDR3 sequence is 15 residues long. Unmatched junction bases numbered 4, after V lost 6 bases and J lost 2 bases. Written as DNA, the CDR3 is TGTGCCAGCAGGGGCGGGACAGGGGGCAATCAGCCCCAGCATTTT. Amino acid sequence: CASRGGTGGNQPQHF.

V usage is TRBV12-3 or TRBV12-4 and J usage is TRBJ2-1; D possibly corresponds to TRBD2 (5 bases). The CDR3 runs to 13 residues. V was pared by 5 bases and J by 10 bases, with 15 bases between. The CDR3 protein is CASSTQEEREQFF. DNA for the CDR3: TGTGCCAGCAGTACCCAGGAGGAACGGGAGCAGTTCTTC.

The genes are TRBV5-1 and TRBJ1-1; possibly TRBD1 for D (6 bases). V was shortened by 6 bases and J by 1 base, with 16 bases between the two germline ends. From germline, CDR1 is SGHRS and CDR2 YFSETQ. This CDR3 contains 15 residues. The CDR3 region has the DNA TGCGCCAGCAAGGGGGTACAGACGGCGAACACTGAAGCTTTCTTT. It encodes CASKGVQTANTEAFF. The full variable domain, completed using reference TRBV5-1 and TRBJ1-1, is KAGVTQTPRYLIKTRGQQVTLSCSPISGHRSVSWYQQTPGQGLQFLFEYFSETQRNKGNFPGRFSGRQFSNSRSEMNVSTLELGDSALYLCASKGVQTANTEAFFGQGTRLTVV.

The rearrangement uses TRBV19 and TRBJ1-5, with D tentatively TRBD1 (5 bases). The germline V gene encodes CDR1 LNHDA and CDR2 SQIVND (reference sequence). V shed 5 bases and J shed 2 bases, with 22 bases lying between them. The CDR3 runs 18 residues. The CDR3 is CASSSSRGLGGGNQPQHF. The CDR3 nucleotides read TGTGCCAGTAGTTCTTCTCGGGGCCTGGGGGGAGGCAATCAGCCCCAGCATTTT. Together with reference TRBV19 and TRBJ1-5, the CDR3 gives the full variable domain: DGGITQSPKYLFRKEGQNVTLSCEQNLNHDAMYWYRQDPGQGLRLIYYSQIVNDFQKGDIAEGYSVSREKKESFPLTVTSAQKNPTAFYLCASSSSRGLGGGNQPQHFGDGTRLSIL.

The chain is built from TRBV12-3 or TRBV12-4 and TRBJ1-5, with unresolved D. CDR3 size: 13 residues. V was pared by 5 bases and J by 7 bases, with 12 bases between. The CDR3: CASSQMRGQPQHF. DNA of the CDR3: TGTGCCAGCAGTCAAATGCGAGGGCAGCCCCAGCATTTT.

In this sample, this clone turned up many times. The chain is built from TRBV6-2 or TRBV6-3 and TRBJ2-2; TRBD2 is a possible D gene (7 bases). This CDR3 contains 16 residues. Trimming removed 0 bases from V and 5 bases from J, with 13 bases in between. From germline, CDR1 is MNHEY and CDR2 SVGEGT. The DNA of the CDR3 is TGTGCCAGCAGTTACTCCCCTAGCGGACAGACCGGGGAGCTGTTTTTT. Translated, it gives CASSYSPSGQTGELFF.

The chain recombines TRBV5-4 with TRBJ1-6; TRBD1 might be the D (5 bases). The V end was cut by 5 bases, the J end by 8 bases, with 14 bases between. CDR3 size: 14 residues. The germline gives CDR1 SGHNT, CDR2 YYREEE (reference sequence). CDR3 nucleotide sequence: TGTGCCAGCAGTCCCGGGTCAGGGCATTCACCCCTCCACTTT. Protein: CASSPGSGHSPLHF.

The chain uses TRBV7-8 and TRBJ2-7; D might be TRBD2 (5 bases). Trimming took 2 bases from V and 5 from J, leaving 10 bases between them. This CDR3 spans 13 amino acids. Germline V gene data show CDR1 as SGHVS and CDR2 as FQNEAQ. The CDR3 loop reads CASSLSGNHEQYF. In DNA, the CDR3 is TGTGCCAGCAGCTTATCGGGGAACCACGAGCAGTACTTC. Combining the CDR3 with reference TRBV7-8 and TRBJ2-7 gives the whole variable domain GAGVSQSPRYKVAKRGQDVALRCDPISGHVSLFWYQQALGQGPEFLTYFQNEAQLDKSGLPSDRFFAERPEGSVSTLKIQRTQQEDSAVYLCASSLSGNHEQYFGPGTRLTVT.

CDR3 amino acids: CASSRLQGMNTEAFF. For the CDR3, the DNA is TGTGCCAGCAGCCGCTTACAGGGGATGAACACTGAAGCTTTCTTT. This chain connects TRBV6-5 to TRBJ1-1; 7 positions match TRBD1. This CDR3 contains 15 residues. The germline gives CDR1 MNHEY, CDR2 SVGAGI. The V gene end was trimmed by 6 bases and the J gene end by 0 bases; junction bases not matched to a gene: 7.

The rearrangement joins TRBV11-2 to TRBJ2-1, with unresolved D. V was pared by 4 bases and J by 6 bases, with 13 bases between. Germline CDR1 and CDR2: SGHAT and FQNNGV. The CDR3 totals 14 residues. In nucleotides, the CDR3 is TGTGCCAGCAGCTCTCCGTGGCAGGCCAATGAGCAGTTCTTC. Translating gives CASSSPWQANEQFF. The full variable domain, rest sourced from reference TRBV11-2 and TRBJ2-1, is EAGVAQSPRYKIIEKRQSVAFWCNPISGHATLYWYQQILGQGPKLLIQFQNNGVVDDSQLPKDRFSAERLKGVDSTLKIQPAKLEDSAVYLCASSSPWQANEQFFGPGTRLTVL.

In DNA, the CDR3 is TGTGCCAGCGAGCTTCAGGGTCGAAATCAGCCCCAGCATTTT. It specifies CASELQGRNQPQHF. The rearrangement uses TRBV28 and TRBJ1-5; TRBD1 might be the D (5 bases). The germline gives CDR1 MDHEN, CDR2 SYDVKM. The CDR3 is 14 residues long. Trimming removed 8 bases at V and 4 bases at J, with 15 bases between.

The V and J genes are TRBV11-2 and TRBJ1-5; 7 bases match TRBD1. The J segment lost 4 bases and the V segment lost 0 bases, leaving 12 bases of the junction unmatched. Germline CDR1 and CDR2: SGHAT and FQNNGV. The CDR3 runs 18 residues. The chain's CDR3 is CASSLDITTGRRNQPQHF. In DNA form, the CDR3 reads TGTGCCAGCAGCTTAGATATTACGACAGGGAGGCGGAATCAGCCCCAGCATTTT.

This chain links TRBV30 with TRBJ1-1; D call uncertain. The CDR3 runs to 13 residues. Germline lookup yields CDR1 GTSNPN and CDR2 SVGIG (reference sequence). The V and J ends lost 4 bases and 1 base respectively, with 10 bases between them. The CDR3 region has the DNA TGTGCCTGGAAGATCACAGAGAACACTGAAGCTTTCTTT. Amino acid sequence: CAWKITENTEAFF.

The CDR3 sequence is CAWSVQLSSSNYGYTF. In DNA, the CDR3 is TGTGCCTGGAGTGTACAGTTATCCAGTTCTAACTATGGCTACACCTTC. This rearrangement joins TRBV30 to TRBJ1-2; D gene unclear. Trimming left V 0 bases short and J 0 bases short, with 14 bases between. This CDR3 has 16 residues. CDR1 and CDR2 from the germline V gene are GTSNPN and SVGIG (reference sequence).

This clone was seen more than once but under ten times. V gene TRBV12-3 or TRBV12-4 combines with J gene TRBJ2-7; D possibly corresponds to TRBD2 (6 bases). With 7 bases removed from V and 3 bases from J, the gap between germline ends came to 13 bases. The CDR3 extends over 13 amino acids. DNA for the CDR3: TGTGCCAGCACTGGCTGGCGGGACTACGAGCAGTACTTC. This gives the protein CASTGWRDYEQYF.

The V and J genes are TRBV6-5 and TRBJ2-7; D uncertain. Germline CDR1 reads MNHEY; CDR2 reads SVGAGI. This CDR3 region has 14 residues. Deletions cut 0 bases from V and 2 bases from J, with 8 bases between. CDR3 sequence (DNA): TGTGCCAGCAGTTACTCGTGGCAGACCTACGAGCAGTACTTC. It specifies CASSYSWQTYEQYF.

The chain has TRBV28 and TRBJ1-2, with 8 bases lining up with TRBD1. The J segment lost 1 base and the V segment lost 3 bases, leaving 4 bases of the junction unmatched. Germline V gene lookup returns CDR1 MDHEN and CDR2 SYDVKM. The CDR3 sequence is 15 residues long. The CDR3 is CASSFPTGVNYGYTF. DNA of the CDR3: TGTGCCAGCAGTTTCCCGACAGGGGTTAACTATGGCTACACCTTC.

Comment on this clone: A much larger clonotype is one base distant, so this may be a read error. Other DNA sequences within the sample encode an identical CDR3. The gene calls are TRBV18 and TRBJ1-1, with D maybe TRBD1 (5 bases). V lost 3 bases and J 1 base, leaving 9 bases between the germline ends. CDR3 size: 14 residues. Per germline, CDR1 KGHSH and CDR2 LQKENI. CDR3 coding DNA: TGTGCCAGCTCACCCGACAGAAAGAACACTGAAGCTTTCTTT. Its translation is CASSPDRKNTEAFF. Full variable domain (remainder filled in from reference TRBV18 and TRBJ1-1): NAGVMQNPRHLVRRRGQEARLRCSPMKGHSHVYWYRQLPEEGLKFMVYLQKENIIDESGMPKERFSAEFPKEGPSILRIQQVVRGDSAAYFCASSPDRKNTEAFFGQGTRLTVV.

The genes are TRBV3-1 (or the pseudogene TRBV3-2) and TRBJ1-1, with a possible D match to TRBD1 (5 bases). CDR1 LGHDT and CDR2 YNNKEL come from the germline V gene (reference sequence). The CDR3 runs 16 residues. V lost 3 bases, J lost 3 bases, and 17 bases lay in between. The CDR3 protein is CASSQGYGARYTEAFF. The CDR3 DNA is TGTGCCAGCAGCCAGGGGTATGGGGCAAGGTACACTGAAGCTTTCTTT.

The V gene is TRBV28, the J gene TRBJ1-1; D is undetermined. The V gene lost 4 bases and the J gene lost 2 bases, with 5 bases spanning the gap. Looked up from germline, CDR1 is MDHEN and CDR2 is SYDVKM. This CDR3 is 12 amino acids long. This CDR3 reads CASSSYNTEAFF. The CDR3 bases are TGTGCCAGCAGTTCTTATAACACTGAAGCTTTCTTT.

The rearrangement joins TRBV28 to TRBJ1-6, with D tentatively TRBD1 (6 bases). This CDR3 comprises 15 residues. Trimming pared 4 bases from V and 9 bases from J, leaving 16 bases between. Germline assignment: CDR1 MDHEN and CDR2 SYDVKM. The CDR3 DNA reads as TGTGCCAGCAGTTACTCCAGGGGTAGGGGTTCACCCCTCCACTTT. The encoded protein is CASSYSRGRGSPLHF.

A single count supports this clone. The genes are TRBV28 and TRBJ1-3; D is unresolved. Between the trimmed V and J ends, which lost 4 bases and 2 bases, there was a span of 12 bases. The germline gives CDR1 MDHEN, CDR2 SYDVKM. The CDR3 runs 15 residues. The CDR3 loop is CASSSAGSPGNTIYF. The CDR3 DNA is TGTGCCAGCAGTTCGGCTGGGAGCCCTGGAAACACCATATATTTT.

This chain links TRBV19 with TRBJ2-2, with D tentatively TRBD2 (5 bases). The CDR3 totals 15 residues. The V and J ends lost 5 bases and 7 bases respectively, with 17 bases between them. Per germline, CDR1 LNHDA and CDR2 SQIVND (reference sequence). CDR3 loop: CASSPHEGMDGELFF. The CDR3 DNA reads TGTGCCAGTAGTCCCCATGAGGGCATGGACGGGGAGCTGTTTTTT. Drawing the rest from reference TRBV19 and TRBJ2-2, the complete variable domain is DGGITQSPKYLFRKEGQNVTLSCEQNLNHDAMYWYRQDPGQGLRLIYYSQIVNDFQKGDIAEGYSVSREKKESFPLTVTSAQKNPTAFYLCASSPHEGMDGELFFGEGSRLTVL.

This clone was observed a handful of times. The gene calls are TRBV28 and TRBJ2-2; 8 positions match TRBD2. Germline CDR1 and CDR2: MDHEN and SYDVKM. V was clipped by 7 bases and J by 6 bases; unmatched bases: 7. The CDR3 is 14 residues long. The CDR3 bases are TGTGCCAGCAAACCGACAGCGGGGGCCGGGGAGCTGTTTTTT. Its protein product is CASKPTAGAGELFF.

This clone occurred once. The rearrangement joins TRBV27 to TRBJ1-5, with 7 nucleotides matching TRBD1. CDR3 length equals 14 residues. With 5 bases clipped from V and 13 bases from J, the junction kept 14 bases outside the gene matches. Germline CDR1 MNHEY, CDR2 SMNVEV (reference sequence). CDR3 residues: CASSPKVGTASQHF. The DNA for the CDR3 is TGTGCCAGCAGTCCTAAGGTGGGGACAGCGTCACAGCATTTT.